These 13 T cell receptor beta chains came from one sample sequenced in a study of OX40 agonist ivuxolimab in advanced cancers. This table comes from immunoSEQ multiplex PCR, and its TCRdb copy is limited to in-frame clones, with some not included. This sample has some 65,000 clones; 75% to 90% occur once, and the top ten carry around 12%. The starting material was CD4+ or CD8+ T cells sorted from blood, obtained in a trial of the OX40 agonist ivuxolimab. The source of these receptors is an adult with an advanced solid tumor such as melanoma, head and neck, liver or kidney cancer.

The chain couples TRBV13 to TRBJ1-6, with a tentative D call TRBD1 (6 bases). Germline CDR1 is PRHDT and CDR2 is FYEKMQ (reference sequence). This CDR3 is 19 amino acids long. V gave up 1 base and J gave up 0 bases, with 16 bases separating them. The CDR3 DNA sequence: TGTGCCAGCAGCTTAGCTCCTATACAGGACAGCTCCTATAATTCACCCCTCCACTTT. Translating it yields CASSLAPIQDSSYNSPLHF.

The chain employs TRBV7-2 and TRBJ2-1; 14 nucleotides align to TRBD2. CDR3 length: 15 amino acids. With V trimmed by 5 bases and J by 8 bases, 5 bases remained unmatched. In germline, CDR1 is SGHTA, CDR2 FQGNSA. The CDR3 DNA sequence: TGTGCCAGCAGCCCCCGGACTAGCGGGAGGCATGAGCAGTTCTTC. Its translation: CASSPRTSGRHEQFF.

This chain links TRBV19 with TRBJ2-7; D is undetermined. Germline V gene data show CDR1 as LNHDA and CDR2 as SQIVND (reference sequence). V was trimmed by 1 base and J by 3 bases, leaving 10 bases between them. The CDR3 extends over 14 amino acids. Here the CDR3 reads CASSIALGFYEQYF. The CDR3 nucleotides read TGTGCCAGTAGTATAGCTCTGGGGTTCTACGAGCAGTACTTC. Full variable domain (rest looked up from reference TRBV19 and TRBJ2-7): DGGITQSPKYLFRKEGQNVTLSCEQNLNHDAMYWYRQDPGQGLRLIYYSQIVNDFQKGDIAEGYSVSREKKESFPLTVTSAQKNPTAFYLCASSIALGFYEQYFGPGTRLTVT.

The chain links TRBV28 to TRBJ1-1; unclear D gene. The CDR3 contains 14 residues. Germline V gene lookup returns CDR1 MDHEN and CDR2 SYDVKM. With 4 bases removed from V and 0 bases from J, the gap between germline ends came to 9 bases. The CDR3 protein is CASSSRALNTEAFF. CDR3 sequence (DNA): TGTGCCAGCAGTTCTAGGGCCTTGAACACTGAAGCTTTCTTT.

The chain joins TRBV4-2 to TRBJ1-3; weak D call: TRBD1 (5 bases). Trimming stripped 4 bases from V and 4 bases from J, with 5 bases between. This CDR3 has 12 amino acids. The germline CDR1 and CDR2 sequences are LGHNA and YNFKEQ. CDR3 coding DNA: TGTGCCAGCAGCCGGGGCGGAAACACCATATATTTT. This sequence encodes CASSRGGNTIYF.

The CDR3 region is CASSLSGEAYEQYF. The CDR3 nucleotides read TGCGCCAGCAGCTTATCGGGGGAGGCCTACGAGCAGTACTTC. The J gene is TRBJ2-7, the V gene TRBV5-1, with D possibly TRBD2 on 6 matching bases. Germline CDR1 is SGHRS and CDR2 is YFSETQ. V was cut by 2 bases and J by 2 bases, with 11 bases left in between. This CDR3 region has 14 residues. The full variable domain, rest sourced from reference TRBV5-1 and TRBJ2-7, is KAGVTQTPRYLIKTRGQQVTLSCSPISGHRSVSWYQQTPGQGLQFLFEYFSETQRNKGNFPGRFSGRQFSNSRSEMNVSTLELGDSALYLCASSLSGEAYEQYFGPGTRLTVT.

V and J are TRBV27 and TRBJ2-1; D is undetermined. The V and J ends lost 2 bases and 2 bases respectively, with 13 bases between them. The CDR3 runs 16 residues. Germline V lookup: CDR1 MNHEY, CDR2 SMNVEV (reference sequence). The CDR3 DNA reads TGTGCCAGCAGTTTAGTGGGTGGAACCCCCTACAATGAGCAGTTCTTC. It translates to CASSLVGGTPYNEQFF.

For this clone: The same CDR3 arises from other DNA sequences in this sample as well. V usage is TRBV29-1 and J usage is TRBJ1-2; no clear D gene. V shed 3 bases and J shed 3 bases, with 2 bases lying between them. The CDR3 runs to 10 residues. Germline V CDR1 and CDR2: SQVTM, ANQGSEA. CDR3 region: CSVEDYGYTF. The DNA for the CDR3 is TGCAGCGTTGAGGACTATGGCTACACCTTC.

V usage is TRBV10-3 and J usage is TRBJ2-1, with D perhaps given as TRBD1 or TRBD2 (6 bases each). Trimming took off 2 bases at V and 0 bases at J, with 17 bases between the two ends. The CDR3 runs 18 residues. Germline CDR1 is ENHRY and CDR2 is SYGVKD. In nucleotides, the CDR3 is TGTGCCATCAGTGAGGGTCTAGTGGGGGGCAGCTCCTACAATGAGCAGTTCTTC. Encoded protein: CAISEGLVGGSSYNEQFF.

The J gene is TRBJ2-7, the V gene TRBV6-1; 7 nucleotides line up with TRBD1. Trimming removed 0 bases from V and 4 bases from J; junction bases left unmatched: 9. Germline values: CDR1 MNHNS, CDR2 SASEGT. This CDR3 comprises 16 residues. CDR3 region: CASSEARGRPFYEQYF. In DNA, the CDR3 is TGTGCCAGCAGTGAAGCGAGGGGGCGCCCATTTTACGAGCAGTACTTC.

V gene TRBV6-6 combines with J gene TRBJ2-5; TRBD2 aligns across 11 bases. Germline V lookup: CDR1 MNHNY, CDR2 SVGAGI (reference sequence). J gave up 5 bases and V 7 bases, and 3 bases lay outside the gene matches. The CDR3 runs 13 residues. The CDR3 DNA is TGTGCCAGCAAACTAGCGGGAGATGAGACCCAGTACTTC. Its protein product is CASKLAGDETQYF.

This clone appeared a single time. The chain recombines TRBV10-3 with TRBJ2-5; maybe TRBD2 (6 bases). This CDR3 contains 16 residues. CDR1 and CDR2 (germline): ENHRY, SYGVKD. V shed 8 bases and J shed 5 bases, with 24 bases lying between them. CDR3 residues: CAISLVAEKNLETQYF. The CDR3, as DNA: TGTGCCATCTCCTTGGTAGCGGAGAAGAATTTGGAGACCCAGTACTTC.

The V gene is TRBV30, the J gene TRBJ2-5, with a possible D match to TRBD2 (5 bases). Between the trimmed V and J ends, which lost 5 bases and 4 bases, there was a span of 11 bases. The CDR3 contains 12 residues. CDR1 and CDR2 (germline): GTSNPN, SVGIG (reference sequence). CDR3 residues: CAWGDGGETQYF. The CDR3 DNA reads TGTGCCTGGGGCGACGGAGGAGAGACCCAGTACTTC.